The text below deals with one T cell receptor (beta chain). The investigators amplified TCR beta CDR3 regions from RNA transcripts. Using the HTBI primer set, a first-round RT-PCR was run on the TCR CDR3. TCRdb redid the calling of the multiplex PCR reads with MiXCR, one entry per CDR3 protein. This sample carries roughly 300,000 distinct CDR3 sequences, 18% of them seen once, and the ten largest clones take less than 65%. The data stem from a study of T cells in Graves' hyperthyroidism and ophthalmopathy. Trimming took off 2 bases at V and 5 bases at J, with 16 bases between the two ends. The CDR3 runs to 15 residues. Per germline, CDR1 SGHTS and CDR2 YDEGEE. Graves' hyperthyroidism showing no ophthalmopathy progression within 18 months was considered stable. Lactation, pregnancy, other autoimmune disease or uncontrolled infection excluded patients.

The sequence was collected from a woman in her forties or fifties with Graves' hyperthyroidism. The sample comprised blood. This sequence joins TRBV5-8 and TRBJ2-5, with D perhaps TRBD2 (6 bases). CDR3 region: CASSLRGSYSETQYF. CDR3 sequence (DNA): TGTGCCAGCAGCTTACGGGGGAGCTATAGCGAGACCCAGTACTTC.